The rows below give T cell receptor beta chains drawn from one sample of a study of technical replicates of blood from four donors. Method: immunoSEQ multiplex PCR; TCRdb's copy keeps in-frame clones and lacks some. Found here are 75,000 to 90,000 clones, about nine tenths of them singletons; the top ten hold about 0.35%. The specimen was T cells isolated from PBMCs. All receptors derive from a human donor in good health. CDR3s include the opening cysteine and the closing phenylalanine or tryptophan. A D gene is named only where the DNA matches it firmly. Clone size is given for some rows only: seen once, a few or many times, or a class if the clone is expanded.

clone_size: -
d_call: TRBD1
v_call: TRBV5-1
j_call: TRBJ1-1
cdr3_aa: CASSLSQGAGTEAFF
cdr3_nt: TGCGCCAGCAGCTTGTCACAGGGGGCAGGCACTGAAGCTTTCTTT

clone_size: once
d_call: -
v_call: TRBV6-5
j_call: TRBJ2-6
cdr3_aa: CASSSLRSGANVLTF
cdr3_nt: TGTGCCAGCAGCTCACTCCGCTCTGGGGCCAACGTCCTGACTTTC

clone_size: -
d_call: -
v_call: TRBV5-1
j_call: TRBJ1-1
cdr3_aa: CASSPTGTEAFF
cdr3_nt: TGCGCCAGCAGTCCAACGGGCACTGAAGCTTTCTTT

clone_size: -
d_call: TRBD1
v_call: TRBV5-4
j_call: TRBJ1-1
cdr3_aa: CASSQDRTWTEAFF
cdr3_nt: TGTGCCAGCAGCCAGGACAGGACTTGGACTGAAGCTTTCTTT

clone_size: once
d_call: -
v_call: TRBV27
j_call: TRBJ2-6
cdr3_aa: CASSLLRANVLTF
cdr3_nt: TGTGCCAGCAGTTTACTCCGGGCCAACGTCCTGACTTTC

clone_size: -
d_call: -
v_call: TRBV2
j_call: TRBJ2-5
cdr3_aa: CARAGTQETQYF
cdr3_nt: TGTGCCAGGGCGGGGACCCAAGAGACCCAGTACTTC

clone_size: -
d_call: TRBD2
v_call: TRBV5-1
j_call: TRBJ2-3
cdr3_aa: CASSTLAGGSTDTQYF
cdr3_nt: TGCGCCAGCAGCACCCTAGCGGGAGGGAGCACAGATACGCAGTATTTT

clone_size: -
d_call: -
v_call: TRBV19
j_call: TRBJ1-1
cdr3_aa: CATRRENTEAFF
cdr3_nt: TGTGCCACGAGGAGAGAAAACACTGAAGCTTTCTTT

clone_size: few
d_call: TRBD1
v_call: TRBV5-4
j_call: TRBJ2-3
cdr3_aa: CASSRTGDADTQYF
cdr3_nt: TGTGCCAGCAGCAGGACAGGGGACGCAGATACGCAGTATTTT

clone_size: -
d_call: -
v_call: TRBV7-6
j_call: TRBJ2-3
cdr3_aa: CASSLIGSDTQYF
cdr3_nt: TGTGCCAGCAGCTTAATCGGGTCAGATACGCAGTATTTT

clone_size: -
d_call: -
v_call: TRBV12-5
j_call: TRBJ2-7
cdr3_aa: CASGLDGVYEQYF
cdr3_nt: TGTGCTAGTGGTTTGGACGGGGTGTACGAGCAGTACTTC

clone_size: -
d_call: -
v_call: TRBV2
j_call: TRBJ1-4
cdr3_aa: CASRARSGENEKLFF
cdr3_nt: TGTGCCAGCAGGGCCCGTTCAGGGGAGAATGAAAAACTGTTTTTT

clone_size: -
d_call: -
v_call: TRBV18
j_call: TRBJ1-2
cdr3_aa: CASSPQGSEGYTF
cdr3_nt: TGTGCCAGCTCACCTCAGGGGTCCGAAGGCTACACCTTC

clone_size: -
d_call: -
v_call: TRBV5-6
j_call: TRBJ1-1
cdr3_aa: CASSVRTDLNTEAFF
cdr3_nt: TGTGCCAGCAGCGTGCGGACAGACTTGAACACTGAAGCTTTCTTT

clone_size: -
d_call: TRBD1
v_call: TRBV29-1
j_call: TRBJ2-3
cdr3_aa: CSVEPTDRGGTDTQYF
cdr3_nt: TGCAGCGTTGAGCCTACGGACAGGGGAGGAACAGATACGCAGTATTTT

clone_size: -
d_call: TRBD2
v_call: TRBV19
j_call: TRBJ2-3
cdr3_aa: CASSMESGRGATGTQYF
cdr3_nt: TGTGCCAGTAGTATGGAGAGCGGGAGGGGGGCCACCGGGACGCAGTATTTT

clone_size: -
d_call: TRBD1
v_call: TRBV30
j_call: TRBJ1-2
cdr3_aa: CAWGTGGNYGYTF
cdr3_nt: TGTGCCTGGGGGACAGGGGGTAACTATGGCTACACCTTC

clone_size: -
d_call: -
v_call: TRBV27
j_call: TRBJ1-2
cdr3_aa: CASSPKGQVANYGYTF
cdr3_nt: TGTGCCAGCAGTCCCAAGGGACAAGTTGCTAACTATGGCTACACCTTC

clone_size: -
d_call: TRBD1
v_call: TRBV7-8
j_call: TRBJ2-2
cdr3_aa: CASSLQGDGTGELFF
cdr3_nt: TGTGCCAGCAGCTTACAGGGGGACGGCACCGGGGAGCTGTTTTTT

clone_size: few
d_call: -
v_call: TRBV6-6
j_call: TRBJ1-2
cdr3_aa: CASSLAGRNYGYTF
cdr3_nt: TGTGCCAGCAGTTTGGCAGGGCGGAACTATGGCTACACCTTC

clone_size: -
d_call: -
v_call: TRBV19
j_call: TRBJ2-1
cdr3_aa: CASSIQGYEQFF
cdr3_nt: TGTGCCAGTAGTATTCAGGGATATGAGCAGTTCTTC

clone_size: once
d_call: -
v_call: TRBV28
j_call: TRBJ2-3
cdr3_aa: CASSLIGPVNPVGTDTQYF
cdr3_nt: TGTGCCAGCAGTTTAATTGGTCCCGTTAATCCGGTAGGCACAGATACGCAGTATTTT

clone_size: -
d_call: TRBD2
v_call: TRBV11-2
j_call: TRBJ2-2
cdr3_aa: CASSSPGLAGGRDTGELFF
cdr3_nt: TGTGCCAGCAGCTCTCCGGGACTAGCGGGAGGGCGTGACACCGGGGAGCTGTTTTTT

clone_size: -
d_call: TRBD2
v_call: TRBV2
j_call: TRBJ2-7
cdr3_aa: CASSVQLAAYEQYF
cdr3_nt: TGTGCCAGCAGTGTCCAACTAGCGGCCTACGAGCAGTACTTC

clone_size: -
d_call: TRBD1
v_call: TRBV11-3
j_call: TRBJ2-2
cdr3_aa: CASSSPGTGGANTGELFF
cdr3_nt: TGTGCCAGCAGCTCACCAGGGACAGGGGGCGCGAACACCGGGGAGCTGTTTTTT

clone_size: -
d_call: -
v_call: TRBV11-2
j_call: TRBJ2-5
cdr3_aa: CASSLMATSREETQYF
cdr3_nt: TGTGCCAGCAGCTTAATGGCTACTAGTCGGGAAGAGACCCAGTACTTC

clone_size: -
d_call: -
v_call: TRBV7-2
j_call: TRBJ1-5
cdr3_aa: CASSLASQGYSNQPQHF
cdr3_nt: TGTGCCAGCAGCTTAGCGTCGCAGGGATATAGCAATCAGCCCCAGCATTTT

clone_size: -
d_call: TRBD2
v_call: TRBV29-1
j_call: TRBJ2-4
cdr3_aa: CSVPGGGLAAKNIQYF
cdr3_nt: TGCAGCGTCCCTGGGGGGGGTTTGGCAGCCAAAAACATTCAGTACTTC